The entry below gives a single T cell receptor beta chain sequence along with its context. This sample was included in a study of blood T cell repertoires in COVID-19. Assay: immunoSEQ multiplex PCR; the TCRdb copy retains only in-frame clones and omits some. The profile covers about 160,000 clones, with 65% to 85% appearing a single time and about 10% taken by the ten largest. Sequencing was carried out using peripheral blood. The TCR comes from a woman aged 80 or over with active or convalescent COVID-19.

DNA of the CDR3: TGCAGCATTCGACAGGCCACCTACGAGCAGTACTTC. Its protein product is CSIRQATYEQYF. The chain joins TRBV29-1 to TRBJ2-7; D perhaps matches TRBD1 (6 bases). Germline lookup yields CDR1 SQVTM and CDR2 ANQGSEA. This CDR3 region has 12 residues. V lost 8 bases to trimming and J lost 2 bases, with 13 bases between them.